Sequencing of this T cell receptor (beta chain) was carried out in a study of blood T cell repertoires in COVID-19. On the study more broadly: COVID-19 samples collected from the United States, Italy and Spain covered acute and convalescent phases. T cells, B-cell-depleted T cells, or PBMCs provided the cDNA or gDNA that served as material.

Germline trimming cut 1 base from V and 6 bases from J; bases unmatched to any gene: 7. CDR3 length: 16 amino acids. CDR1 and CDR2 (germline): SGHNT, YYREEE (reference sequence). Under the authors' procedure: Reference gene primers were amplified, and this amplification served to estimate nucleated cell counts. Method: immunoSEQ multiplex PCR; TCRdb's copy keeps in-frame clones and lacks some. The V and J calls and clone size are taken from that table; D and trimming were inferred from the DNA. Of some 48,000 clones listed, approximately 90% are singletons. The sample taken for sequencing was peripheral blood. The rearrangement links TRBV5-4 to TRBJ2-2; 9 bases map to TRBD2. This receptor was taken from an elderly woman with acute or convalescent COVID-19. The CDR3 bases are TGTGCCAGCAGCTTGCTGATAGCGGGGGACTCCGGGGAGCTGTTTTTT. As protein: CASSLLIAGDSGELFF.